This is a list of T cell receptor beta chains from one sample in a study of cytomegalovirus exposure and HLA in healthy donors. The table came from immunoSEQ multiplex PCR; TCRdb's copy has only in-frame clones and leaves some out. The data contain about 120,000 clones, roughly 69% of them singletons. The sequenced sample consisted of PBMCs. The receptors derive from a middle-aged woman in good health and CMV-seropositive. CDR3s include the opening cysteine and the closing phenylalanine or tryptophan. The D gene is left open where the match is weak. Some rows mark clone size as missing; the rest say once, few, many or name a class of expanded clone.

clone_size j_call d_call v_call cdr3_nt cdr3_aa
- TRBJ1-1 TRBD1 TRBV5-5 TGTGCCAGCAGCTTGGTCGGGACAGGGGGGAACACTGAAGCTTTCTTT CASSLVGTGGNTEAFF
- TRBJ2-7 TRBD2 TRBV9 TGTGCCAGCAGCCCCGGACTAGCGGGAGTCGAGCAGTACTTC CASSPGLAGVEQYF
few TRBJ2-1 - TRBV4-3 TGCGCCAGCTCATCGGCTCCGGGCAATGAGCAGTTCTTC CASSSAPGNEQFF
- TRBJ2-1 - TRBV5-1 TGCGCCAGCAGCTTGGACGCGGGGTACTACAATGAGCAGTTCTTC CASSLDAGYYNEQFF
- TRBJ2-3 - TRBV2 TGTGCCAGCAGTCTGGACGGGGGAGGAGATACGCAGTATTTT CASSLDGGGDTQYF
few TRBJ2-5 - TRBV12-5 TGTGCTAGTGGTTTGGACAGCCAAGAGACCCAGTACTTC CASGLDSQETQYF
- TRBJ2-7 - TRBV6-6 TGTGCCAGCAGACGACAGCCATTCTCCTACGAGCAGTACTTC CASRRQPFSYEQYF
- TRBJ2-4 - TRBV14 TGTGCCAGCAGCCAAGCGGGAACTCTTCAGTACTTC CASSQAGTLQYF
few TRBJ1-1 TRBD1 TRBV4-3 TGCGCCAGCAGCCAACTTGCCACTCGGGACAGGGACACTGAAGCTTTCTTT CASSQLATRDRDTEAFF
- TRBJ2-7 TRBD2 TRBV5-1 TGCGCCAGCAGCTTGGCTAGCGGGACCTTCTACGAGCAGTACTTC CASSLASGTFYEQYF
few TRBJ2-7 - TRBV6-6 TGTGCCAGCAGCCTCCCGGGGTACGAGCAGTACTTC CASSLPGYEQYF
- TRBJ2-5 - TRBV7-2 TGTGGCGCGGGGCGGGCAGACCAAGAGACCCAGTACTTC CGAGRADQETQYF
- TRBJ2-7 TRBD2 TRBV6-1 TGTGCCAGCATGGCCCTAGCGGGATACGAGCAGTACTTC CASMALAGYEQYF
- TRBJ1-1 - TRBV29-1 TGCAGCGTTTGGGGGGATACTGAAGCTTTCTTT CSVWGDTEAFF
- TRBJ1-5 - TRBV19 TGTGCCAGTAGTATCCGGACTCCCGGCCAGCCCCAGCATTTT CASSIRTPGQPQHF
few TRBJ2-5 TRBD1 TRBV28 TGTGCCAGCAGTTTAAGTACCATAGGGACAGTTGGGGAGACCCAGTACTTC CASSLSTIGTVGETQYF
- TRBJ2-7 TRBD2 TRBV4-1 TGCGCCAGCAGCCAAGATTGGGGACTAGCGGGAGGGTTCTCCTACGAGCAGTACTTC CASSQDWGLAGGFSYEQYF
few TRBJ2-2 TRBD2 TRBV7-2 TGTGCCAGCAGCTTCTGGCGGGAGAGTACCGGGGAGCTGTTTTTT CASSFWRESTGELFF
- TRBJ1-1 - TRBV10-3 TGTGCCATCAGTGACACGTGGGGGAGGGACACTGAAGCTTTCTTT CAISDTWGRDTEAFF
- TRBJ1-1 - TRBV29-1 TGCAGCGCCCCGGAAAGCCCTGGAGGGAACACTGAAGCTTTCTTT CSAPESPGGNTEAFF
- TRBJ2-7 TRBD1 TRBV11-2 TGTGCCAGCAGCCCTTCAGGGGGCGCGGGGAACTACGAGCAGTACTTC CASSPSGGAGNYEQYF
- TRBJ2-1 TRBD2 TRBV7-7 TGTGCCAGCAGCTTAGGCCTAGCGGGAGGGCCGGTCTACAATGAGCAGTTCTTC CASSLGLAGGPVYNEQFF
once TRBJ1-1 - TRBV27 TGTGCCAGCAGTTTGATGGGAGGCACTGAAGCTTTCTTT CASSLMGGTEAFF
- TRBJ1-2 - TRBV10-1 TGCGCCGATCGAGGCGGCACGGACTATGGCTACACCTTC CADRGGTDYGYTF
few TRBJ2-1 TRBD2 TRBV29-1 TGCAGCGCCGTAGCGGGTCGCTCCTACAATGAGCAGTTCTTC CSAVAGRSYNEQFF
- TRBJ2-7 TRBD1 TRBV4-1 TGCGCCAGCAGCCATGCAGGGACAGGGGAATACTACGAGCAGTACTTC CASSHAGTGEYYEQYF
- TRBJ2-7 - TRBV28 TGTGCCAGCAGTTCCACCTTCGTCGGAGCCTATCCAAACTACGAGCAGTACTTC CASSSTFVGAYPNYEQYF
- TRBJ2-5 - TRBV18 TGTGCCAGCTCACCAGGGAGGTTACTGGAGGAGACCCAGTACTTC CASSPGRLLEETQYF
- TRBJ1-4 - TRBV25-1 TGTGCCAGCAGAGAACAGGGAGGGTTGGATGAAAAACTGTTTTTT CASREQGGLDEKLFF
- TRBJ1-2 - TRBV6-5 TGTGCCAGCAAACAGGACGGCAGAGACTATGGCTACACCTTC CASKQDGRDYGYTF
- TRBJ1-2 TRBD1 TRBV6-6 TGTGCCAGCAGTTCCAGGGACAGGGGCTACACCTTC CASSSRDRGYTF
- TRBJ1-5 - TRBV7-9 TGTGCCAGCAGCCACGGTTTTTCCAATCAGCCCCAGCATTTT CASSHGFSNQPQHF
- TRBJ1-2 - TRBV28 TGTGCCAGCAGTACAGGTTTGAAGGGCTACACCTTC CASSTGLKGYTF
- TRBJ2-3 - TRBV9 TGTGCCAGCAGCCCCCCGCAGGGAAATGGCACAGATACGCAGTATTTT CASSPPQGNGTDTQYF
- TRBJ2-7 - TRBV6-5 TGTGCCAGCAGTTACAGGGGATACGAGCAGTACTTC CASSYRGYEQYF
few TRBJ1-4 TRBD1 TRBV6-5 TGTGCCAGCAGTTCACGACAGGGTAATGAAAAACTGTTTTTT CASSSRQGNEKLFF
- TRBJ1-2 - TRBV25-1 TGTGCCAGCAGTGAATACAGTGGCGGGCCCAGCAGGGGCTACACCTTC CASSEYSGGPSRGYTF
- TRBJ1-5 - TRBV5-8 TGTGCCAGCAGCCGTCGGGGGGAAGGCTATCAGCCCCAGCATTTT CASSRRGEGYQPQHF
few TRBJ2-1 TRBD2 TRBV4-3 TGCGCCAGCAGCCAACTAGCGGGAGGGCCATATGAGCAGTTCTTC CASSQLAGGPYEQFF
- TRBJ2-5 TRBD2 TRBV6-1 TGTGCCAGCAGCTTTAGCGGGAAAGAGACCCAGTACTTC CASSFSGKETQYF
few TRBJ2-3 TRBD2 TRBV2 TGTGCCAGCACCTGGACTAGCGGGTTCGAGGGAGATACGCAGTATTTT CASTWTSGFEGDTQYF
- TRBJ2-4 TRBD1 TRBV13 TGTGCCAGCAGTCCGGGGACAGGGCGACAAAACATTCAGTACTTC CASSPGTGRQNIQYF
- TRBJ1-2 TRBD1 TRBV4-1 TGCGCCAGCAGCCAAGTAACTACAGGGGGCTTTAGTGGTGGCTACACCTTC CASSQVTTGGFSGGYTF
- TRBJ2-7 - TRBV28 TGTGCCAGCAGGGTCGCTAGCTCCTACGAGCAGTACTTC CASRVASSYEQYF
- TRBJ2-3 - TRBV21-1 TGTGCCAGCATAGGGACTAGCGAGGATGATAGCCCCACAGATACGCAGTATTTT CASIGTSEDDSPTDTQYF
- TRBJ2-1 - TRBV4-2 TGTGCCAGCAGCGAAGAGGGCCGACAGAGTGAGCAGTTCTTC CASSEEGRQSEQFF
- TRBJ1-1 TRBD1 TRBV10-3 TGTGCCATCGGCGGGACAGGGGGCACTGAAGCTTTCTTT CAIGGTGGTEAFF
- TRBJ2-1 TRBD2 TRBV4-3 TGCGCCAGCAGCCAACTAGCGGGAGAGGGTGTTGAGCAGTTCTTC CASSQLAGEGVEQFF
- TRBJ2-5 - TRBV18 TGTGCCAGCTCACCCGGCCCGCGGGAGACCCAGTACTTC CASSPGPRETQYF
- TRBJ2-5 - TRBV5-8 TGTGCCAGCAGCTCAGGGGAGCGGGAGACCCAGTACTTC CASSSGERETQYF
- TRBJ2-7 TRBD2 TRBV6-4 TGTGCCAGCAGTGTGAAAAATGGCGGACTAGCGGGGGCCTCCTACGAGCAGTACTTC CASSVKNGGLAGASYEQYF
- TRBJ1-1 - TRBV9 TGTGCCAGCAGCGTAGCTGGGCAGCCTGAGAACACTGAAGCTTTCTTT CASSVAGQPENTEAFF
once TRBJ2-7 TRBD2 TRBV7-9 TGTGCCAGCAGCTTAGACTCTAGCGGAGTCAACTACGAGCAGTACTTC CASSLDSSGVNYEQYF